This T cell receptor beta chain is from a study of control samples from healthy donors and cancer patients. The data were produced by immunoSEQ multiplex PCR, yet TCRdb's version contains in-frame clones alone and is incomplete. The profile covers roughly 120,000 clones, with 90% to 95% appearing a single time and less than 9% taken by the ten largest. Germline V lookup: CDR1 MDHEN, CDR2 SYDVKM. The CDR3 totals 15 residues. Trimming left V 2 bases short and J 10 bases short, with 18 bases between. The sample comprised blood. This chain connects TRBV28 to TRBJ2-1, with D perhaps TRBD1 or TRBD2 (6 bases each). This TCR came from a young woman in good health. The CDR3 loop reads CASSLSSGGGREQFF. CDR3 nucleotides: TGTGCCAGCAGTTTAAGTTCCGGGGGCGGTCGGGAGCAGTTCTTC.